This entry features one T cell receptor beta chain sequence. These data originate in a study of blood T cell repertoires in COVID-19. About the research overall: PBMCs, B-cell-depleted T cells, or T cells were the source of the cDNA or gDNA that made up the material.

Two consecutive negative NP/OP PCR tests, clearance, or resolved symptoms defined Cohort 3 recovery. The J segment lost 7 bases and the V segment lost 5 bases, leaving 8 bases of the junction unmatched. This CDR3 is built from 15 residues. The germline V gene has CDR1 SEHNR and CDR2 FQNEAQ (reference sequence). Data came from immunoSEQ multiplex PCR; TCRdb stores just in-frame clones and leaves some out. The sample has fewer than 350,000 clones, around nine tenths seen once. This chain links TRBV7-9 with TRBJ1-2; 12 nucleotides align to TRBD1. The sequencing input was PBMCs or T cells enriched from blood (not recorded which). The source of this sequence is a man in his sixties who had recovered from COVID-19. The CDR3: CASSDPGQGASGYTF. The CDR3 coding sequence is TGTGCCAGCAGCGACCCGGGACAGGGGGCTTCTGGCTACACCTTC.